This record looks at one TCR beta chain sequence and its context. Germline V gene data show CDR1 as SGHRS and CDR2 as YFSETQ. The CDR3 has 15 amino acids. V lost 3 bases, J lost 2 bases, and 12 bases lay in between. Primers used in a second PCR of about 7 to 12 cycles were a sample-barcoded 5' primer and a J-beta primer mix. A single record per CDR3 protein comes from TCRdb applying MiXCR to the 5' RACE reads. The repertoire consists of fewer than 2,000,000 distinct CDR3 sequences, with 34% occurring once and the leading ten covering around 10%. This record belongs to a study of blood T cells in healthy people across ages. At the level of the study: About one barcoded beta molecule per two T cells was captured by template switching.

Specimen: blood. The TCR sequence derives from a young woman in good health. The gene calls are TRBV5-1 and TRBJ1-5; TRBD1 is a possible D gene (5 bases). Here the CDR3 DNA reads TGCGCCAGCAGCTCATCGGGGACCCGCAATCAGCCCCAGCATTTT. Its translation is CASSSSGTRNQPQHF.